Detailed here is one T cell receptor (beta chain). RNA was extracted with the RNeasy kit, and a quantity of roughly 0.45 to 1 ug was reverse transcribed using random hexamers. TCRdb ran MiXCR on the immunoSEQ multiplex PCR reads and lists one entry per CDR3 protein. The repertoire includes about 400,000 distinct CDR3 sequences, approximately 89% of them detected once, and around 0.12% sits in the top ten. The data stem from a study of CD8 T cells in Susac syndrome. In germline, CDR1 is SEHNR, CDR2 FQNEAQ (reference sequence). Trimming took 0 bases from V and 3 from J; bases not matched to a gene: 3. The CDR3 loop spans 15 amino acids.

V and J are TRBV7-9 and TRBJ1-1, with 8 bases matching TRBD1. Source material: CD8+ T cells from PBMCs. The clonotype was recovered from a human donor with multiple sclerosis. CDR3 region: CASSLAQGADTEAFF. The CDR3 nucleotides read TGTGCCAGCAGCTTAGCTCAGGGGGCGGACACTGAAGCTTTCTTT. The full variable domain, in which reference TRBV7-9 and TRBJ1-1 provide the parts outside the CDR3, is DTGVSQNPRHKITKRGQNVTFRCDPISEHNRLYWYRQTLGQGPEFLTYFQNEAQLEKSRLLSDRFSAERPKGSFSTLEIQRTEQGDSAMYLCASSLAQGADTEAFFGQGTRLTVV.